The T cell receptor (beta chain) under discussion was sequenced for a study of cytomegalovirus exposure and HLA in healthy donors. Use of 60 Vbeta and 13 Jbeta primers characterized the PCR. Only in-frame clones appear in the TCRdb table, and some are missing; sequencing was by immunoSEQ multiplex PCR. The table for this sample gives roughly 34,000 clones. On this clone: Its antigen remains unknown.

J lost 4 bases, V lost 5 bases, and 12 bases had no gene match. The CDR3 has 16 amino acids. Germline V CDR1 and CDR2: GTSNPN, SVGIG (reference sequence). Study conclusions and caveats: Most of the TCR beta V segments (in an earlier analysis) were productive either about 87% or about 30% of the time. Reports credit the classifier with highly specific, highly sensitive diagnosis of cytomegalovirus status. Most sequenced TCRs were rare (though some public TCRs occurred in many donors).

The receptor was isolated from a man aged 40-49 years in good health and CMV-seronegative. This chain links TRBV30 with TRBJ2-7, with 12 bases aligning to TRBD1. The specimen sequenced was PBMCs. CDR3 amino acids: CAWRTGTGGVPYEQYF. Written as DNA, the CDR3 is TGTGCCTGGCGCACCGGGACAGGGGGCGTGCCTTACGAGCAGTACTTC.